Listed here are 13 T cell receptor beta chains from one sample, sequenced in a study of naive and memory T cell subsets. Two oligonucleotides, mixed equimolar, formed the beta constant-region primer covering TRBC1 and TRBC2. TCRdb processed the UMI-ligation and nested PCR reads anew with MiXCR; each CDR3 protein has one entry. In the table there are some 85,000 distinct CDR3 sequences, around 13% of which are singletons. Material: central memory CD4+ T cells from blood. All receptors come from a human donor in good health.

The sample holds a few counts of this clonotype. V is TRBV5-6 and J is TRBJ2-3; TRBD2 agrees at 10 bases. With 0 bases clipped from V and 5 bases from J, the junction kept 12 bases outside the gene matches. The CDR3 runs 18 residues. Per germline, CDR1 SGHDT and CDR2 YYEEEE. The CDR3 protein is CASSLAVLAGADGDTQYF. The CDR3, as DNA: TGTGCCAGCAGCTTGGCCGTGCTAGCGGGAGCCGACGGAGATACGCAGTATTTT.

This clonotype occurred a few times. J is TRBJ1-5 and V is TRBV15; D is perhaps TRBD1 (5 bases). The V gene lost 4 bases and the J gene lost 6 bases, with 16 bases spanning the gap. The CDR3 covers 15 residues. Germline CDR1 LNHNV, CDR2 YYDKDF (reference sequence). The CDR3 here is CATSKDTGGVQPQHF. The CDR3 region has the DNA TGTGCCACCAGCAAGGACACCGGAGGCGTTCAGCCCCAGCATTTT.

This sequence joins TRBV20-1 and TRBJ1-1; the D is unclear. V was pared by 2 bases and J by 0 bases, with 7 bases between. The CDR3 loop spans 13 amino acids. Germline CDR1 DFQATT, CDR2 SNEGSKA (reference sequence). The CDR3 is CSARPSLNTEAFF. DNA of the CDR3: TGCAGTGCTAGACCCAGCCTGAACACTGAAGCTTTCTTT.

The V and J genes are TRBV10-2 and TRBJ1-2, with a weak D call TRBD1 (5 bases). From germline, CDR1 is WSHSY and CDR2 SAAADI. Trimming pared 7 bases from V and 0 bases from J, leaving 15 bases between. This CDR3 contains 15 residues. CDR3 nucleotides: TGCGCCAGCACCTCTAGAGGGGAAGCTAACTATGGCTACACCTTC. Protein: CASTSRGEANYGYTF.

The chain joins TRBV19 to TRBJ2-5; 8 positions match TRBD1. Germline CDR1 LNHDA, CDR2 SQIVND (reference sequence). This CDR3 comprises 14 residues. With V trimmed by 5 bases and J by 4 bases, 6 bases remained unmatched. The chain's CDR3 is CASSQNRGVETQYF. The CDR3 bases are TGTGCCAGTAGTCAAAACAGGGGGGTAGAGACCCAGTACTTC.

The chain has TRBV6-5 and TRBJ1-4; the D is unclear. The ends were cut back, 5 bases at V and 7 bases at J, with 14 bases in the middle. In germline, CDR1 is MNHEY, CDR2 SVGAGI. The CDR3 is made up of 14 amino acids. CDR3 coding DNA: TGTGCCAGCAGTCAAAGAAAGGGAGGTGAAAAACTGTTTTTT. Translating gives CASSQRKGGEKLFF.

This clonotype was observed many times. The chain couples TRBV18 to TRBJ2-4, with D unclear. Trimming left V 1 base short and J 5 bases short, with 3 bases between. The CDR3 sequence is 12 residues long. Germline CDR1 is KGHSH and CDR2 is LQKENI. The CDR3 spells CASSPQENIQYF. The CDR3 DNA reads TGTGCCAGCTCACCACAGGAAAACATTCAGTACTTC.

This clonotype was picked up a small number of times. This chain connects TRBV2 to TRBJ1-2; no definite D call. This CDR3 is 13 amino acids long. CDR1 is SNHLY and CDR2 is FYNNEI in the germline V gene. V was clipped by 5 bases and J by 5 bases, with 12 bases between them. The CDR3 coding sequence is TGTGCCAGCAGTATCACGACGGAGTATGGCTACACCTTC. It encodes CASSITTEYGYTF.

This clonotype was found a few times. The CDR3 here is CASSPTTSSGANVLTF. The CDR3, as DNA: TGTGCCAGCAGCCCGACTACTTCCTCTGGGGCCAACGTCCTGACTTTC. This chain links TRBV7-9 with TRBJ2-6, with D maybe TRBD2 (5 bases). V was cut by 5 bases and J by 0 bases, with 11 bases left in between. Germline CDR1 reads SEHNR; CDR2 reads FQNEAQ (reference sequence). CDR3 size: 16 residues.

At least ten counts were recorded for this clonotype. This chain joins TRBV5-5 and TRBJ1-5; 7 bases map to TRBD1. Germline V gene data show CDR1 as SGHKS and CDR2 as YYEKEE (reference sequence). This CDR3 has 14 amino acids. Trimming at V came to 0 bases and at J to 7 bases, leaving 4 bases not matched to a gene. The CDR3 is CASSLDDRVQPQHF. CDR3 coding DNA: TGTGCCAGCAGCTTGGACGACAGGGTCCAGCCCCAGCATTTT.

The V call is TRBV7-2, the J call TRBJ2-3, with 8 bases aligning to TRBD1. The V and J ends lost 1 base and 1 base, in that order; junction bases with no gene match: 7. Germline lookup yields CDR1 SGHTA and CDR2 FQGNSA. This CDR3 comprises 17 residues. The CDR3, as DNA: TGTGCCAGCAGCTTAGGCCCCCCAGGGGGCCGCACAGATACGCAGTATTTT. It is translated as CASSLGPPGGRTDTQYF. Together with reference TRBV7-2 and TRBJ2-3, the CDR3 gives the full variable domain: GAGVSQSPSNKVTEKGKDVELRCDPISGHTALYWYRQSLGQGLEFLIYFQGNSAPDKSGLPSDRFSAERTGGSVSTLTIQRTQQEDSAVYLCASSLGPPGGRTDTQYFGPGTRLTVL.

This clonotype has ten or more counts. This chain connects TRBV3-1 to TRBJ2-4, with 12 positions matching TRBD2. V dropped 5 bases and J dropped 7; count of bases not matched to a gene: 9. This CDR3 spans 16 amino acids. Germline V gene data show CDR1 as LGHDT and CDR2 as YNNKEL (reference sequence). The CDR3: CASSFRTSGIGNIQYF. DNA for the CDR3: TGTGCCAGCAGCTTTAGGACTAGCGGGATTGGGAACATTCAGTACTTC.

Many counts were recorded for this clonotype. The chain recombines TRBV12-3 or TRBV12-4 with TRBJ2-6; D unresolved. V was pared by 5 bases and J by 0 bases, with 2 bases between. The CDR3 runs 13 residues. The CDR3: CASSDSGANVLTF. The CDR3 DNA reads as TGTGCCAGCAGTGACTCTGGGGCCAACGTCCTGACTTTC.